This T cell receptor (beta chain) comes out of a study of T-cell memory formation after mild COVID-19. The sample holds one count of this clonotype. TCRdb redid the calling of the 5' RACE reads with MiXCR, one entry per CDR3 protein. The sample holds over 35,000 distinct CDR3 sequences, approximately 9.7% seen once. The CDR3 covers 14 residues. Germline CDR1 is SGHNT and CDR2 is YENEEA. Germline trimming cut 5 bases from V and 8 bases from J; bases unmatched to any gene: 9. The genes are TRBV11-3 and TRBJ1-2; 9 bases are a match to TRBD1. This TCR derives from an adult woman who had mild COVID-19 (a few samples of this study predate the infection). Cell type and time point are not known. The specimen sequenced was PBMCs or a T cell subset sorted from them (not recorded which). The CDR3: CASSQTSTGGGYTF. In nucleotides, the CDR3 is TGTGCCAGCAGCCAAACCTCGACAGGGGGGGGCTACACCTTC. Full variable domain (rest looked up from reference TRBV11-3 and TRBJ1-2): EAGVVQSPRYKIIEKKQPVAFWCNPISGHNTLYWYLQNLGQGPELLIRYENEEAVDDSQLPKDRFSAERLKGVDSTLKIQPAELGDSAVYLCASSQTSTGGGYTFGSGTRLTVV.